This T cell receptor (beta chain) derives from a study of cytomegalovirus exposure and HLA in healthy donors. The junction had 5 bases not matched to a gene; V was cut back by 4 bases and J by 1 base. Germline V gene sequence: CDR1 SGHRS, CDR2 YFSETQ. The CDR3 extends over 15 amino acids. This clone was recorded a few times. The primer mix had 60 Vbeta and 13 Jbeta primers. The data were produced by immunoSEQ multiplex PCR, yet TCRdb's version contains in-frame clones alone and is incomplete. The data show over 100,000 clones, with 63% seen just once and about 9% held by the top ten. The rearrangement joins TRBV5-1 to TRBJ1-1, with TRBD1 identical over 9 bases. The source of this sequence is a man in his forties or fifties in good health and CMV-seropositive. The sample comprised PBMCs. The CDR3 sequence is CASSGMGQGNTEAFF. CDR3 coding DNA: TGCGCCAGCAGCGGGATGGGACAGGGGAACACTGAAGCTTTCTTT.